This T cell receptor beta chain was captured in a study of blood T cells in healthy people across ages. V dropped 3 bases and J dropped 6 bases, with 24 bases sitting between them. Germline V gene data show CDR1 as SGHKS and CDR2 as YYEKEE (reference sequence). The CDR3 contains 17 residues. Then a second PCR, running about 6 to 12 cycles, was carried out with a sample-barcoded 5' primer and a J-beta primer mix. Via MiXCR, TCRdb re-called the 5' RACE reads, giving one row per CDR3 protein. The sample includes 1.5 million to 2 million distinct CDR3 sequences, almost 35% of them seen just once. The sequence was collected from a woman between 25 and 40 years old in good health. The genes are TRBV5-5 and TRBJ1-2; the D is unclear. The sample consisted of blood. The CDR3 nucleotides are TGTGCCAGCAGCTCCGGTTATGGAAGGGTGAATCATGATGGCTACACCTTC. Its protein is CASSSGYGRVNHDGYTF.